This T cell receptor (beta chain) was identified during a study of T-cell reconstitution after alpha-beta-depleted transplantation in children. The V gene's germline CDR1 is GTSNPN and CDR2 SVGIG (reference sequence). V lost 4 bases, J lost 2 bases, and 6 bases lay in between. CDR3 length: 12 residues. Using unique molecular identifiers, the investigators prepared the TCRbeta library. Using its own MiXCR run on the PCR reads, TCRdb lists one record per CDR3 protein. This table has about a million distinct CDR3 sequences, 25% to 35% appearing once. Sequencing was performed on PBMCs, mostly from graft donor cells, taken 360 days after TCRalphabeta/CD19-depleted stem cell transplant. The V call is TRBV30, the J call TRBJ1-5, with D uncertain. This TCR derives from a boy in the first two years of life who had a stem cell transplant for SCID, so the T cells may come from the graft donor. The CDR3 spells CAWNSGNQPQHF. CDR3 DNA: TGTGCCTGGAATAGTGGCAATCAGCCCCAGCATTTT.